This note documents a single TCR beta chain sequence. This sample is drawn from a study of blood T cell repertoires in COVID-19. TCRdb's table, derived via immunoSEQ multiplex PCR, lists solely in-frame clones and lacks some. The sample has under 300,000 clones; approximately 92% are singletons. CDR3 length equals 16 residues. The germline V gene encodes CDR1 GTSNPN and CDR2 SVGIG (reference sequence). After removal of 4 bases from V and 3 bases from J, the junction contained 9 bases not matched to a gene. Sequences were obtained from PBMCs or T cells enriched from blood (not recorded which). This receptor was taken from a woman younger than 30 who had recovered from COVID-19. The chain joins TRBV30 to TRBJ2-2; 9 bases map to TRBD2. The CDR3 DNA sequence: TGTGCCTGGATCGGTGCGGGGGGGCCTTACACCGGGGAGCTGTTTTTT. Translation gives CAWIGAGGPYTGELFF.